Below are 17 T cell receptor beta chains sequenced from a single sample in a study of cytomegalovirus exposure and HLA in healthy donors. TCRdb's table, derived via immunoSEQ multiplex PCR, lists solely in-frame clones and lacks some. The sample includes 100,000 or so clones, roughly 87% seen only once; the top ten take around 6%. The sample taken for sequencing was PBMCs. The receptors come from a man between 18 and 35 years old in good health and CMV-seropositive.

This clone was observed once. The V and J genes are TRBV4-2 and TRBJ1-1; possible D gene TRBD1, 6 bases. There are 15 residues in the CDR3. In germline, CDR1 is LGHNA, CDR2 YNFKEQ. The V and J ends lost 3 bases and 3 bases respectively, with 14 bases between them. This CDR3 is CASSHAQGQDTEAFF. CDR3 sequence (DNA): TGTGCCAGCAGCCATGCACAGGGCCAGGACACTGAAGCTTTCTTT.

This rearrangement joins TRBV29-1 to TRBJ1-3; D gene uncertain. Per the germline V gene, CDR1 is SQVTM and CDR2 is ANQGSEA. V lost 3 bases, J lost 0 bases, and 12 bases lay in between. This CDR3 has 15 amino acids. CDR3 DNA: TGCAGCGTTGAGTCCTGGAGTAACTCTGGAAACACCATATATTTT. It codes for CSVESWSNSGNTIYF.

V and J are TRBV29-1 and TRBJ2-1; perhaps TRBD1 as D (5 bases). V gave up 6 bases and J gave up 3 bases, with 6 bases separating them. CDR3 length: 11 residues. CDR1 SQVTM and CDR2 ANQGSEA come from the germline V gene. The CDR3 nucleotides are TGCAGCGTCCAGGGCTACAATGAGCAGTTCTTC. Translated: CSVQGYNEQFF.

The rearrangement links TRBV18 to TRBJ2-5; D is uncertain. V was cut by 3 bases and J by 4 bases, with 3 bases left in between. Germline loops: CDR1 KGHSH, CDR2 LQKENI. The CDR3 consists of 11 residues. This chain's CDR3 is CASSPLETQYF. The CDR3 coding sequence is TGTGCCAGCTCACCCTTAGAGACCCAGTACTTC.

J is TRBJ1-3 and V is TRBV7-6, with D perhaps TRBD1 (5 bases). V shed 5 bases and J shed 0 bases, with 20 bases lying between them. The CDR3 loop spans 18 amino acids. Germline V gives CDR1 SGHVS, CDR2 FNYEAQ. For the CDR3, the DNA is TGTGCCAGCAGCAACCACTTGGGGGGGGATTTCTCTGGAAACACCATATATTTT. Translated: CASSNHLGGDFSGNTIYF. The variable domain in full, with the rest retrieved from reference TRBV7-6 and TRBJ1-3, is GAGVSQSPRYKVTKRGQDVALRCDPISGHVSLYWYRQALGQGPEFLTYFNYEAQQDKSGLPNDRFSAERPEGSISTLTIQRTEQRDSAMYRCASSNHLGGDFSGNTIYFGEGSWLTVV.

This clone turned up a few times. This sequence joins TRBV6-4 and TRBJ2-3; the match to TRBD1 covers 9 bases. This CDR3 is built from 16 residues. J gave up 1 base and V 3 bases, and 5 bases lay outside the gene matches. The germline CDR1 and CDR2 sequences are MRHNA and SNTAGT. CDR3 nucleotides: TGTGCCAGCAGTGAAACAGGGGGCGCAGGCACAGATACGCAGTATTTT. The encoded protein is CASSETGGAGTDTQYF.

The sample holds one count of this clone. The chain combines TRBV6-5 with TRBJ2-1, with TRBD2 as a possible D gene (5 bases). The germline V and J ends were trimmed by 0 bases and 8 bases, with 11 bases remaining between them. The length of the CDR3 is 14 residues. Germline CDR1 and CDR2: MNHEY and SVGAGI. The CDR3 coding sequence is TGTGCCAGCAGTTACTCGGGGTCGGGGTATGAGCAGTTCTTC. It translates to CASSYSGSGYEQFF.

The chain employs TRBV18 and TRBJ2-7, with 10 bases fitting TRBD1. CDR1 is KGHSH, CDR2 LQKENI, per germline. CDR3 size: 16 residues. V shed 0 bases, J shed 1 base, and the junction held 3 bases outside the gene matches. In DNA form, the CDR3 reads TGTGCCAGCTCACCACCGGGACAGGGGCTTTCCTACGAGCAGTACTTC. Translated, it gives CASSPPGQGLSYEQYF.

In DNA form, the CDR3 reads TGTGCCAGCAGCTTATCAGAGGGATCCGGGGAGCTGTTTTTT. Its protein product is CASSLSEGSGELFF. The V and J genes are TRBV7-3 and TRBJ2-2, with D perhaps TRBD2 (5 bases). Germline-derived CDR1 and CDR2 are SGHTA and FQGTGA. The length of the CDR3 is 14 residues. V lost 2 bases, J lost 6 bases, and 10 bases lay in between. The variable domain in full, completed from reference TRBV7-3 and TRBJ2-2, reads GAGVSQTPSNKVTEKGKYVELRCDPISGHTALYWYRQSLGQGPEFLIYFQGTGAADDSGLPNDRFFAVRPEGSVSTLKIQRTERGDSAVYLCASSLSEGSGELFFGEGSRLTVL.

The chain couples TRBV27 to TRBJ2-7; 8 bases line up with TRBD1. The V and J ends lost 5 bases and 2 bases, in that order; junction bases with no gene match: 5. CDR1 is MNHEY, CDR2 SMNVEV, per germline (reference sequence). CDR3 length equals 14 residues. In DNA, the CDR3 is TGTGCCAGCAGTACCCAGACAGGGGCCTACGAGCAGTACTTC. Protein product: CASSTQTGAYEQYF.

V is TRBV6-1 and J is TRBJ1-5, with 9 bases aligning to TRBD1. CDR3 length: 15 amino acids. CDR1 and CDR2 from the germline V gene are MNHNS and SASEGT. J gave up 6 bases and V 4 bases, and 7 bases lay outside the gene matches. The DNA for the CDR3 is TGTGCCAGCAGTGCATTACAGGGGGCGGCTCAGCCCCAGCATTTT. Translated, it gives CASSALQGAAQPQHF.

The count of this clone is one. V usage is TRBV6-7 and J usage is TRBJ1-5, with D tentatively TRBD1 (5 bases). TRBV6-7 is given ORF status, its function remaining uncertain. The CDR3 consists of 19 residues. Trimming shortened V by 2 bases and J by 1 base, and 21 bases separated the two germline ends. For the CDR3, the DNA is TGTGCCAGCAGTTACGACAGTCAATATAGAGGTGGGAGCAATCAGCCCCAGCATTTT. Amino acids: CASSYDSQYRGGSNQPQHF.

This clone was recorded once. The chain employs TRBV6-1 and TRBJ2-7, with D possibly matching TRBD2 (7 bases). This CDR3 spans 15 amino acids. From germline, CDR1 is MNHNS and CDR2 SASEGT. Trimming removed 6 bases from V and 1 base from J, with 16 bases in between. CDR3 DNA: TGTGCCAGCAGCGAGGGGCGGGGGCTTTCCTACGAGCAGTACTTC. Translated: CASSEGRGLSYEQYF.

V is TRBV6-1 and J is TRBJ2-7; 12 bases are shared with TRBD2. The germline V gene encodes CDR1 MNHNS and CDR2 SASEGT. With 1 base clipped from V and 3 bases from J, the junction kept 1 base outside the gene matches. The CDR3 length is 15 residues. CDR3 sequence: CASSEGLAGVYEQYF. The CDR3, as DNA: TGTGCCAGCAGTGAAGGACTAGCGGGGGTCTACGAGCAGTACTTC.

The CDR3 protein is CASSPAGETQYF. The DNA for the CDR3 is TGTGCCAGCAGCCCTGCCGGGGAGACCCAGTACTTC. The V and J genes are TRBV7-7 and TRBJ2-5; D remains ambiguous. V was shortened by 5 bases and J by 5 bases, with 9 bases between the two germline ends. Germline CDR1 reads SSHAT; CDR2 reads FNYEAQ (reference sequence). The CDR3 is 12 amino acids.

The chain couples TRBV10-1 to TRBJ1-1; 8 nucleotides match TRBD1. This CDR3 spans 12 amino acids. Per the germline V gene, CDR1 is WNHNN and CDR2 is SYGVQD (reference sequence). J was trimmed by 5 bases and V by 9 bases; bases with no gene match: 5. The CDR3 DNA reads TGCGCCAGTACAACAGGGGGGACTGAAGCTTTCTTT. The encoded protein is CASTTGGTEAFF.

The chain links TRBV11-2 to TRBJ2-7, with 10 bases matching TRBD2. With V trimmed by 3 bases and J by 3 bases, 8 bases remained unmatched. Germline V gives CDR1 SGHAT, CDR2 FQNNGV. The CDR3 runs 16 residues. The CDR3 loop reads CASSFGAGGRIYEQYF. For the CDR3, the DNA is TGTGCCAGCAGCTTTGGAGCGGGAGGGCGAATCTACGAGCAGTACTTC.